This TCR beta chain derives from a study of blood T cell repertoires in COVID-19. Measured with immunoSEQ multiplex PCR; TCRdb has only the in-frame clones, and not every one. The data show some 390,000 clones, with approximately 91% seen just once and 1.5% to 1.7% held by the top ten. Per the germline V gene, CDR1 is MDHEN and CDR2 is SYDVKM. The CDR3 runs 12 residues. V was pared by 3 bases and J by 9 bases, with 9 bases between. The specimen was peripheral blood. This TCR was recovered from a woman aged 40-49 years with COVID-19, enrolled during active disease. The J gene is TRBJ1-5, the V gene TRBV28; D not certain. The CDR3 sequence: CASSFVSRPQHF. In DNA form, the CDR3 reads TGTGCCAGCAGTTTTGTTTCCCGGCCCCAGCATTTT. Looking up the rest from reference TRBV28 and TRBJ1-5 gives the full variable domain: DVKVTQSSRYLVKRTGEKVFLECVQDMDHENMFWYRQDPGLGLRLIYFSYDVKMKEKGDIPEGYSVSREKKERFSLILESASTNQTSMYLCASSFVSRPQHFGDGTRLSIL.